These T cell receptor beta chains were read from a single sample in a study of cytomegalovirus exposure and HLA in healthy donors. Sequenced by immunoSEQ multiplex PCR; TCRdb stores in-frame clones only, minus some. This table holds hundreds of thousands of clones, over 75% found once. The material sequenced was PBMCs. The receptor source for this set is a man aged 18 to 30 in good health and CMV-seropositive. Each CDR3 is given with its conserved first and last residue. A D gene is named only where the DNA matches it firmly. The listing skips clone size in some rows; elsewhere it reads once, few, many or a size class.

-,TRBJ2-3,TRBV9,TRBD2,TGTGCCAGCAGCGTAGAACTAGCGGGGGACACAGATACGCAGTATTTT,CASSVELAGDTDTQYF
-,TRBJ2-1,TRBV29-1,TRBD2,TGCAGCGTTGAACTAGCGGGAGGTTTACAGTTCTTC,CSVELAGGLQFF
-,TRBJ1-2,TRBV7-2,-,TGTGCCAGCACCCTACCCGGAGGAGATTTCTATGGCTACACCTTC,CASTLPGGDFYGYTF
-,TRBJ2-3,TRBV27,TRBD2,TGTGCCAGCAGTTTTGGGTCTAGCGGTAATACGCAGTATTTT,CASSFGSSGNTQYF
-,TRBJ2-7,TRBV6-1,-,TGTGCCAGCAGTGTCTTAGACTCCTACGAGCAGTACTTC,CASSVLDSYEQYF
-,TRBJ2-7,TRBV7-9,TRBD1,TGTGCCAGCAGCGGCGACAGGGTCGACGAGCAGTACTTC,CASSGDRVDEQYF
-,TRBJ1-1,TRBV28,-,TGTGCCAGCAGTTTACCGAGCATGAACACTGAAGCTTTCTTT,CASSLPSMNTEAFF
-,TRBJ2-4,TRBV5-1,-,TGCGCCAGCAGCTTCGCGGCCCCAGCCAAAAACATTCAGTACTTC,CASSFAAPAKNIQYF
-,TRBJ1-4,TRBV7-9,-,TGTGCCAGCAGTCGGGGGGAAACTGAAAAACTGTTTTTT,CASSRGETEKLFF
-,TRBJ2-3,TRBV25-1,TRBD2,TGTGCCAGCAGTCCCCGACTAGCGGAACCCTCCACGACGCAGTATTTT,CASSPRLAEPSTTQYF
-,TRBJ2-1,TRBV6-1,TRBD2,TGTGCCAGCAAGTCGGGACTAGCGGATTACAATGAGCAGTTCTTC,CASKSGLADYNEQFF
-,TRBJ2-5,TRBV28,TRBD1,TGTGCCAGCAGTTTGGGCGGACAGGGGCCGAAGTGGACCCAGTACTTC,CASSLGGQGPKWTQYF
-,TRBJ2-3,TRBV7-9,TRBD2,TGTGCCAGCAGCTTCGCACGACTAGCGGACACAGATACGCAGTATTTT,CASSFARLADTDTQYF
-,TRBJ1-5,TRBV6-1,-,TGTGCCAGCAGTGAAGCGGGGGGCGGCAATCAGCCCCAGCATTTT,CASSEAGGGNQPQHF
few,TRBJ1-1,TRBV18,-,TGTGCCAGCTCACCGGCCGGGCCGAACACTGAAGCTTTCTTT,CASSPAGPNTEAFF
once,TRBJ1-1,TRBV20-1,-,TGCAGTGCTAGAGATTCGGGTGGGGCTTTCTTT,CSARDSGGAFF
few,TRBJ1-4,TRBV6-5,-,TGTGCCAGCAGTTACTCGATGACAGGAACTAATGAAAAACTGTTTTTT,CASSYSMTGTNEKLFF
-,TRBJ2-1,TRBV5-1,-,TGCGCCAGCAGCCCGGGCGCAGTGTCCAAGTCCTACAATGAGCAGTTCTTC,CASSPGAVSKSYNEQFF
few,TRBJ2-7,TRBV10-1,TRBD2,TGCGCCAGCAGTCTGACTAGCGGGAGAATCGACGAGCAGTACTTC,CASSLTSGRIDEQYF
-,TRBJ1-5,TRBV6-1,-,TGTGCCAGCAGTGAAATGGGGGCAAGCAATCAGCCCCAGCATTTT,CASSEMGASNQPQHF
-,TRBJ1-4,TRBV2,-,TGTGCCAGCAGTGAAGCGGCGGTAAAACTGTTTTTT,CASSEAAVKLFF
once,TRBJ2-3,TRBV7-9,-,TGTGCCAGCACCCCCCCCGCGGCCACAGATACGCAGTATTTT,CASTPPAATDTQYF
-,TRBJ2-7,TRBV19,-,TGTGCCAGTAGTATAGATCGGGCAGCCTACGAGCAGTACTTC,CASSIDRAAYEQYF
-,TRBJ2-1,TRBV28,TRBD2,TGTGCCAGCAGTTTCACGGGAGGACCAGGAAGTGAGCAGTTCTTC,CASSFTGGPGSEQFF
once,TRBJ1-4,TRBV6-5,-,TGTGCCAGCAGTGAAGTCTGGAATGAAAAACTGTTTTTT,CASSEVWNEKLFF
-,TRBJ1-1,TRBV7-2,-,TGTGCCAGCAGCTTAGACAGGGAGGTCACTGAAGCTTTCTTT,CASSLDREVTEAFF
-,TRBJ1-1,TRBV6-1,-,TGTGCCAGCAGTCCGACAGTCTTGAACACTGAAGCTTTCTTT,CASSPTVLNTEAFF
-,TRBJ2-3,TRBV6-1,-,TGTGCCAGCAGTGAAGAAGGTAGCGGCGCAGATACGCAGTATTTT,CASSEEGSGADTQYF
-,TRBJ2-3,TRBV7-9,TRBD2,TGTGCCAGCAGCCAAATGGGACTAAAGACTAGCACAGATACGCAGTATTTT,CASSQMGLKTSTDTQYF
-,TRBJ2-7,TRBV11-2,-,TGTGCCAGCCGGAGGAGCTCAACCCACGAGCAGTACTTC,CASRRSSTHEQYF
-,TRBJ1-1,TRBV4-1,TRBD1,TGCGCCAGCAGCCTTCGACAGGGCCTGAACACTGAAGCTTTCTTT,CASSLRQGLNTEAFF
once,TRBJ1-1,TRBV2,-,TGTGCCAGCAGGTGGAGTCCTCAGAACACTGAAGCTTTCTTT,CASRWSPQNTEAFF
-,TRBJ2-7,TRBV6-1,-,TGTGCCAGCAGTGAAGCTTTGGAGGTCCACGAGCAGTACTTC,CASSEALEVHEQYF
once,TRBJ2-7,TRBV5-1,-,TGCGCCAGCAGCTTGGTAAGCGGACAGACGTACGAGCAGTACTTC,CASSLVSGQTYEQYF
-,TRBJ2-1,TRBV27,TRBD2,TGTGCCAGCAGTCCCCTGGGGACTAGCGTCCCCAATGAGCAGTTCTTC,CASSPLGTSVPNEQFF
-,TRBJ1-5,TRBV6-6,-,TGTGCCAGCAGTTATACCCCAAATCAGCCCCAGCATTTT,CASSYTPNQPQHF
-,TRBJ1-2,TRBV28,-,TGTGCCAGCCAAACAATTTCGGGGAACTATGGCTACACCTTC,CASQTISGNYGYTF
-,TRBJ1-3,TRBV27,-,TGTGCCAGCAGTTCGTCACACAGCTCTGGAAACACCATATATTTT,CASSSSHSSGNTIYF
-,TRBJ2-3,TRBV6-6,TRBD2,TGTGCCAGCAGTTACTTAGCGGGAGGGCCAACGGATACGCAGTATTTT,CASSYLAGGPTDTQYF
-,TRBJ1-1,TRBV30,-,TGTGCCTGGAGCCTCGAGGGGACTGAAGCTTTCTTT,CAWSLEGTEAFF